The 23 T cell receptor beta chains below come from one sample, sequenced in a study of metastatic and nonmetastatic thyroid tumors. Thyroid surgery was performed in patients who had received no treatment beforehand. TCRdb recomputed clones from the PCR reads via MiXCR. The sample lists some 14,000 clones; around 23% were seen once. Sequenced sample: blood. Receptors were obtained from a female donor with papillary thyroid cancer or a benign thyroid nodule (not recorded which). Some clones in this sample may be carry-over from other donors' samples.

This clone was counted ten times or more. DNA for the CDR3: TGCAGTGCTACAGCAGGGCCCTACAATGAGCAGTTCTTC. It specifies CSATAGPYNEQFF. The rearrangement uses TRBV20-1 and TRBJ2-1; perhaps TRBD1 as D (5 bases). CDR3 size: 13 residues. Trimming shortened V by 4 bases and J by 2 bases, and 9 bases separated the two germline ends. Germline V gene data show CDR1 as DFQATT and CDR2 as SNEGSKA (reference sequence).

Concerning this clone: Other DNA sequences in the sample encode the same CDR3. For the CDR3, the DNA is TGTGCAGCGGGTTACCCCCGAGGCAATTCACCCCTCCACTTT. Translation: CAAGYPRGNSPLHF. This rearrangement joins TRBV6-1 to TRBJ1-6; D not certain. CDR1 is MNHNS, CDR2 SASEGT, per germline. The CDR3 is made up of 14 amino acids.

This clone occurred a few times. The V and J genes are TRBV6-1 and TRBJ1-4; TRBD1 might be the D (6 bases). This CDR3 spans 14 amino acids. Germline CDR1 reads MNHNS; CDR2 reads SASEGT. The germline V and J ends were trimmed by 7 bases and 2 bases, with 11 bases remaining between them. CDR3 loop: CASNTGSTNEKLFF. CDR3 coding DNA: TGTGCCAGCAACACAGGGTCTACTAATGAAAAACTGTTTTTT.

This clone was picked up many times. A much larger clone sits a single nucleotide away, making a read error possible. The CDR3 region is CGRTGKEVSYNSPLHF. The CDR3, as DNA: TGTGGCCGGACAGGGAAGGAGGTATCCTATAATTCACCCCTCCACTTT. V usage is TRBV6-4 and J usage is TRBJ1-6; 8 bases line up with TRBD1. Germline lookup yields CDR1 MRHNA and CDR2 SNTAGT. This CDR3 contains 16 residues.

In its sample, this clone is medium-sized. V gene TRBV6-4 combines with J gene TRBJ2-2, with 9 bases matching TRBD2. The CDR3 runs to 16 residues. J lost 4 bases, V lost 6 bases, and 9 bases had no gene match. Germline-derived CDR1 and CDR2 are MRHNA and SNTAGT. The CDR3 loop is CASSQLAGVGTGELFF. In DNA form, the CDR3 reads TGTGCCAGCAGCCAATTAGCGGGAGTAGGCACCGGGGAGCTGTTTTTT.

The V gene is TRBV4-2, the J gene TRBJ2-5; D possibly corresponds to TRBD2 (6 bases). The CDR3 covers 15 residues. V gave up 0 bases and J gave up 4 bases, with 12 bases separating them. Germline values: CDR1 LGHNA, CDR2 YNFKEQ. The CDR3 DNA sequence: TGTGCCAGCAGCCAAGATAAGGCTAGCGTAGAGACCCAGTACTTC. Protein product: CASSQDKASVETQYF.

At least ten counts were recorded for this clone. This chain links TRBV27 with TRBJ2-7; the D gene could be TRBD1 or TRBD2 (5 bases each). The CDR3 is 14 residues long. The V gene lost 5 bases and the J gene lost 6 bases, with 17 bases spanning the gap. CDR1 is MNHEY and CDR2 is SMNVEV in the germline V gene (reference sequence). CDR3 in amino acids: CASSPYPGTLEQYF. The CDR3 DNA sequence: TGTGCCAGCAGTCCCTACCCAGGGACGCTCGAGCAGTACTTC.

This clone was counted many times. Just one base apart from a much larger clone, this may be a read error. The CDR3 does not close with the conserved phenylalanine or tryptophan, likely indicating a read error. V and J are TRBV20-1 and TRBJ2-2, with D possibly being TRBD2 (7 bases). The V end lost 6 bases, the J end lost 5 bases, and 22 bases lay between the germline ends. This CDR3 is 16 amino acids long. Germline assignment: CDR1 DFQATT and CDR2 SNEGSKA (reference sequence). CDR3 coding DNA: TGCAGTGCCCCGCCGGGCGGGGGCCCGAGGACCGGGGAGCTGTTTCTT. Amino acid sequence: CSAPPGGGPRTGELFL.

J is TRBJ1-1 and V is TRBV19; the match to TRBD1 covers 7 bases. This CDR3 spans 15 amino acids. V was clipped by 5 bases and J by 4 bases; unmatched bases: 10. Germline lookup yields CDR1 LNHDA and CDR2 SQIVND (reference sequence). The DNA for the CDR3 is TGTGCCAGTAGTCCGGGTCAGAACAGGGGCACTGAAGCTTTCTTT. Its translation is CASSPGQNRGTEAFF.

V gene TRBV3-1 combines with J gene TRBJ2-5, with TRBD2 identical over 13 bases. CDR1 and CDR2 from the germline V gene are LGHDT and YNNKEL (reference sequence). This CDR3 is built from 14 residues. The J segment lost 3 bases and the V segment lost 6 bases, leaving 1 base of the junction unmatched. This CDR3 reads CASRGTSGKETQYF. CDR3 nucleotide sequence: TGTGCCAGCAGAGGGACTAGCGGGAAAGAGACCCAGTACTTC.

This clone is categorized as medium-sized. The V call is TRBV28, the J call TRBJ1-5, with D possibly TRBD1 on 6 matching bases. V lost 3 bases and J lost 0, with 12 bases in between. Germline V gene lookup returns CDR1 MDHEN and CDR2 SYDVKM. This CDR3 spans 16 amino acids. CDR3 in amino acids: CASSLGRGYSNQPQHF. CDR3 nucleotides: TGTGCCAGCAGTTTGGGGAGGGGGTATAGCAATCAGCCCCAGCATTTT.

This clone showed up many times. The chain employs TRBV5-1 and TRBJ1-1; D uncertain. Germline CDR1 SGHRS, CDR2 YFSETQ. V was shortened by 4 bases and J by 1 base, with 8 bases between the two germline ends. The CDR3 sequence is 13 residues long. CDR3 DNA: TGCGCCAGCAGCCCCGATTCGAACACTGAAGCTTTCTTT. Its protein product is CASSPDSNTEAFF. The variable domain in full, completed from reference TRBV5-1 and TRBJ1-1, reads KAGVTQTPRYLIKTRGQQVTLSCSPISGHRSVSWYQQTPGQGLQFLFEYFSETQRNKGNFPGRFSGRQFSNSRSEMNVSTLELGDSALYLCASSPDSNTEAFFGQGTRLTVV.

This clone was observed a handful of times. The rearrangement joins TRBV6-1 to TRBJ2-1, with TRBD2 identical over 7 bases. J gave up 6 bases and V 5 bases, and 16 bases lay outside the gene matches. Germline assignment: CDR1 MNHNS and CDR2 SASEGT. The CDR3 is 17 amino acids. This CDR3 is CASSRTSGAGGGNEQFF. The CDR3 DNA follows: TGTGCCAGCAGTCGAACCTCCGGGGCGGGCGGGGGCAATGAGCAGTTCTTC.

Sample share makes this clone medium-sized. V and J are TRBV28 and TRBJ2-7; D unclear. Germline lookup yields CDR1 MDHEN and CDR2 SYDVKM. CDR3 length equals 15 residues. V gave up 6 bases and J gave up 0 bases, with 15 bases separating them. CDR3 DNA sequence: TGTGCCAGCAGACGGACGGCCTACGACTCCTACGAGCAGTACTTC. It encodes CASRRTAYDSYEQYF. The full variable domain, in which reference TRBV28 and TRBJ2-7 provide the parts outside the CDR3, is DVKVTQSSRYLVKRTGEKVFLECVQDMDHENMFWYRQDPGLGLRLIYFSYDVKMKEKGDIPEGYSVSREKKERFSLILESASTNQTSMYLCASRRTAYDSYEQYFGPGTRLTVT.

This sequence joins TRBV7-3 and TRBJ2-1; 11 bases are a match to TRBD1. Germline assignment: CDR1 SGHTA and CDR2 FQGTGA. This CDR3 contains 19 residues. With V trimmed by 1 base and J by 1 base, 9 bases remained unmatched. For the CDR3, the DNA is TGTGCCAGCAGCTTAAGAGGACAGGGGGCTATCGTATCCTACAATGAGCAGTTCTTC. This codes for CASSLRGQGAIVSYNEQFF.

This clone is medium-sized. This rearrangement joins TRBV10-3 to TRBJ1-1; 10 positions agree with TRBD1. With 1 base clipped from V and 5 bases from J, the junction kept 10 bases outside the gene matches. This CDR3 has 17 amino acids. Germline V CDR1 and CDR2: ENHRY, SYGVKD. The CDR3 is CAISEYLGLDRGTEAFF. The CDR3 DNA is TGTGCCATCAGTGAGTATTTAGGGTTGGACAGGGGGACTGAAGCTTTCTTT.

The chain carries TRBV7-2 and TRBJ1-6; no clear D. CDR1 and CDR2 from the germline V gene are SGHTA and FQGNSA. Trimming removed 2 bases at V and 8 bases at J, with 10 bases between. There are 14 residues in the CDR3. The CDR3 DNA reads as TGTGCCAGCAGCTTAAGGAAGGGCGATTCACCCCTCCACTTT. As protein: CASSLRKGDSPLHF.

This clone was detected many times. This chain connects TRBV7-6 to TRBJ2-6; D is undetermined. Per the germline V gene, CDR1 is SGHVS and CDR2 is FNYEAQ. The germline V and J ends were trimmed by 5 bases and 0 bases, with 8 bases remaining between them. CDR3 size: 15 residues. The CDR3 reads CASSPGPSGANVLTF. As DNA, the CDR3 is TGTGCCAGCAGCCCCGGACCCTCTGGGGCCAACGTCCTGACTTTC.

This chain links TRBV27 with TRBJ1-2; 10 bases fit TRBD1. CDR1 and CDR2 from the germline V gene are MNHEY and SMNVEV (reference sequence). The CDR3 extends over 14 amino acids. The CDR3 protein is CGCTTGGEYYGYTF. CDR3 DNA sequence: TGTGGCTGCACGACAGGGGGCGAATACTATGGCTACACCTTC.

This chain links TRBV12-3 or TRBV12-4 with TRBJ2-5; 11 bases line up with TRBD1. Trimming at V came to 5 bases and at J to 4 bases, leaving 6 bases not matched to a gene. This CDR3 has 15 residues. CDR3 in amino acids: CASSPAGTGGETQYF. In DNA form, the CDR3 reads TGTGCCAGCAGTCCCGCCGGGACAGGGGGAGAGACCCAGTACTTC.

There are many counts of this clone. This sequence joins TRBV7-9 and TRBJ2-1; D uncertain. The V gene's germline CDR1 is SEHNR and CDR2 FQNEAQ (reference sequence). This CDR3 comprises 15 residues. V lost 5 bases, J lost 4 bases, and 15 bases lay in between. CDR3 DNA: TGTGCCAGCAGCCGTATTAGAGTAGGGTACAATGAGCAGTTCTTC. It specifies CASSRIRVGYNEQFF.

The rearrangement joins TRBV3-1 to TRBJ2-5, with TRBD1 identical over 8 bases. This CDR3 has 14 residues. CDR1 and CDR2 from the germline V gene are LGHDT and YNNKEL (reference sequence). Trimming at V came to 7 bases and at J to 5 bases, leaving 9 bases not matched to a gene. The CDR3 coding sequence is TGTGCCAGCATCCCATGGACAGGGAGGGAGACCCAGTACTTC. Translation gives CASIPWTGRETQYF.

This clone was observed many times. The chain employs TRBV29-1 and TRBJ2-2, with no clear D. CDR3 length: 12 amino acids. The ends were cut back, 1 base at V and 6 bases at J, with 6 bases in the middle. Germline V CDR1 and CDR2: SQVTM, ANQGSEA. CDR3 nucleotide sequence: TGCAGCGTTGAAGGGGTTGCCGGGGAGCTGTTTTTT. Translated: CSVEGVAGELFF.